The 19 T cell receptor beta chains reported below all come from one sample, sequenced in a study of T cells in Graves' hyperthyroidism and ophthalmopathy. Researchers amplified the TCR beta CDR3 regions from RNA transcripts. Researchers ran a first-round RT-PCR on the TCR CDR3 using the HTBI primer set. One entry per CDR3 protein results from TCRdb running MiXCR on the multiplex PCR reads. The data show under 700,000 distinct CDR3 sequences, approximately 16% seen once. Material: blood. The receptors stem from a woman between 18 and 29 years old with Graves' hyperthyroidism.

In this sample, this clonotype turned up many times. CDR3 region: CASSPGGGGTDTQYF. For the CDR3, the DNA is TGTGCCAGCAGCCCCGGTGGGGGGGGCACAGATACGCAGTATTTT. This chain links TRBV7-3 with TRBJ2-3, with TRBD2 identical over 7 bases. The CDR3 has 15 residues. Germline assignment: CDR1 SGHTA and CDR2 FQGTGA. Unmatched junction bases numbered 6, after V lost 5 bases and J lost 1 base. Complete variable domain (other parts from reference TRBV7-3 and TRBJ2-3): GAGVSQTPSNKVTEKGKYVELRCDPISGHTALYWYRQSLGQGPEFLIYFQGTGAADDSGLPNDRFFAVRPEGSVSTLKIQRTERGDSAVYLCASSPGGGGTDTQYFGPGTRLTVL.

This clonotype was seen repeatedly, ten times or more. This chain joins TRBV10-2 and TRBJ2-7; 10 bases align to TRBD2. V shed 6 bases, J shed 6 bases, and the junction held 11 bases outside the gene matches. The CDR3 spans 15 residues. CDR1 WSHSY and CDR2 SAAADI come from the germline V gene. CDR3 sequence: CASRPRLAGLSEQYF. CDR3 nucleotides: TGCGCCAGCAGGCCGAGACTAGCGGGTCTATCCGAGCAGTACTTC.

Only a few counts were recorded for this clonotype. The chain joins TRBV7-2 to TRBJ1-2; perhaps TRBD1 as D (6 bases). V was trimmed by 2 bases and J by 7 bases, leaving 20 bases between them. Germline values: CDR1 SGHTA, CDR2 FQGNSA. This CDR3 has 16 residues. CDR3 region: CASSLQGSSLSRGYTF. The DNA for the CDR3 is TGTGCCAGCAGCTTACAGGGGAGTTCCCTTTCGCGTGGCTACACCTTC. Full variable domain (missing parts from reference TRBV7-2 and TRBJ1-2): GAGVSQSPSNKVTEKGKDVELRCDPISGHTALYWYRQSLGQGLEFLIYFQGNSAPDKSGLPSDRFSAERTGGSVSTLTIQRTQQEDSAVYLCASSLQGSSLSRGYTFGSGTRLTVV.

This clonotype was counted only a few times. The chain uses TRBV25-1 and TRBJ2-5; D may be TRBD1 (5 bases). Germline V lookup: CDR1 MGHDK, CDR2 SYGVNS. Deletions cut 2 bases from V and 1 base from J, with 8 bases between. There are 14 residues in the CDR3. DNA of the CDR3: TGTGCCAGCAGTGAAATAGACAGCCAAGAGACCCAGTACTTC. Residues: CASSEIDSQETQYF.

This clonotype was picked up many times. Here the CDR3 reads CSARNRGIAFF. CDR3 in DNA: TGCAGTGCTAGGAACAGGGGAATTGCTTTCTTT. This sequence joins TRBV20-1 and TRBJ1-1, with 7 bases fitting TRBD1. CDR3 length: 11 residues. The junction had 6 bases not matched to a gene; V was cut back by 3 bases and J by 11 bases. CDR1 and CDR2 (germline): DFQATT, SNEGSKA (reference sequence).

V is TRBV6-1 and J is TRBJ1-3; no definite D call. The CDR3 length is 17 residues. Germline CDR1 and CDR2: MNHNS and SASEGT. Trimming shortened V by 4 bases and J by 4 bases, and 20 bases separated the two germline ends. The CDR3 loop is CASSGFSGAPVGNTIYF. The DNA for the CDR3 is TGTGCCAGCAGTGGATTTTCGGGTGCTCCCGTCGGAAACACCATATATTTT.

In regard to this clonotype: This sequence may be a read error, since a much larger clone differs from it by one base. V is TRBV7-8 and J is TRBJ2-3; TRBD2 matches 8 bases. Germline CDR1 reads SGHVS; CDR2 reads FQNEAQ. This CDR3 has 15 residues. J was trimmed by 4 bases and V by 6 bases; bases with no gene match: 9. CDR3 sequence reads: CASSPLAGNADTQYF. CDR3 nucleotides: TGTGCCAGCAGTCCTTTAGCGGGGAACGCAGATACGCAGTATTTT.

CDR3 sequence: CSVDGLTSAPTQYF. CDR3 nucleotides: TGCAGCGTTGATGGCCTAACTTCCGCACCGACCCAGTACTTC. The chain couples TRBV29-1 to TRBJ2-5; no clear D. Trimming left V 3 bases short and J 7 bases short, with 18 bases between. CDR3 length: 14 residues. CDR1 and CDR2 (germline): SQVTM, ANQGSEA.

The chain couples TRBV28 to TRBJ2-3; D is ambiguous. The CDR3 extends over 14 amino acids. Trimming removed 3 bases from V and 6 bases from J, with 13 bases in between. From germline, CDR1 is MDHEN and CDR2 SYDVKM. The CDR3 coding sequence is TGTGCCAGCAGTTTCCCTCCGGGCCCGGATACGCAGTATTTT. It yields the protein CASSFPPGPDTQYF.

This clonotype occurred many times. The V and J genes are TRBV10-3 and TRBJ2-7; D is perhaps TRBD2 (5 bases). The CDR3 is 14 amino acids. Between the trimmed V and J ends, which lost 2 bases and 2 bases, there was a span of 10 bases. Germline V gene sequence: CDR1 ENHRY, CDR2 SYGVKD. The CDR3 region has the DNA TGTGCCATCAGTGAGGGACTCGTAACCTACGAGCAGTACTTC. It yields the protein CAISEGLVTYEQYF.

This clonotype was counted between two and nine times. The chain joins TRBV12-3 or TRBV12-4 to TRBJ1-2; D is undetermined. V lost 7 bases, J lost 2 bases, and 14 bases lay in between. This CDR3 contains 14 residues. CDR3 region: CASTVAGRNYGYTF. The CDR3 coding sequence is TGTGCCAGCACGGTGGCAGGCCGAAACTATGGCTACACCTTC.

Notes on this clonotype: A much larger clone lies a single base off, so this may be a read error. The J gene is TRBJ2-1, the V gene TRBV7-8; D is perhaps TRBD1 or TRBD2 (7 bases each). The V and J ends lost 1 base and 2 bases respectively, with 12 bases between them. Germline V CDR1 and CDR2: SGHVS, FQNEAQ. This CDR3 contains 16 residues. CDR3 nucleotide sequence: TGTGCCAGCAGCTTAGAGTCAGGGGGGGCCTACAATGAGCAGTTCTTC. Its protein product is CASSLESGGAYNEQFF.

This clonotype came up many times. The chain couples TRBV13 to TRBJ1-2; D uncertain. The germline V gene has CDR1 PRHDT and CDR2 FYEKMQ (reference sequence). V was pared by 8 bases and J by 4 bases, with 14 bases between. This CDR3 region has 13 residues. CDR3 loop: CASHIPGGYGYTF. Written as DNA, the CDR3 is TGTGCCAGCCATATTCCGGGCGGCTATGGCTACACCTTC. Filled out from reference TRBV13 and TRBJ1-2, the complete variable domain reads AAGVIQSPRHLIKEKRETATLKCYPIPRHDTVYWYQQGPGQDPQFLISFYEKMQSDKGSIPDRFSAQQFSDYHSELNMSSLELGDSALYFCASHIPGGYGYTFGSGTRLTVV.

The chain couples TRBV2 to TRBJ2-1; D is uncertain. Germline CDR1 SNHLY, CDR2 FYNNEI. Between the trimmed V and J ends, which lost 3 bases and 5 bases, there was a span of 8 bases. CDR3 length equals 13 residues. CDR3 protein: CASSDGPDNEQFF. CDR3 nucleotide sequence: TGTGCCAGCAGTGATGGGCCAGACAATGAGCAGTTCTTC.

There are many counts of this clonotype. Written as DNA, the CDR3 is TGTGCCAGCAGTAACTATCCGTCCGAGGCGAGCAATCAGCCCCAGCATTTT. Translation: CASSNYPSEASNQPQHF. The chain combines TRBV7-9 with TRBJ1-5; D unresolved. Trimming shortened V by 6 bases and J by 1 base, and 19 bases separated the two germline ends. The CDR3 length is 17 residues. Germline lookup yields CDR1 SEHNR and CDR2 FQNEAQ (reference sequence).

This clonotype has at least ten counts. CDR3 DNA sequence: TGTGCCAGCAGTTTCAGGGTTCGAAATAATTCACCCCTCCACTTT. The encoded protein is CASSFRVRNNSPLHF. The rearrangement uses TRBV12-3 or TRBV12-4 and TRBJ1-6, with D possibly TRBD1 on 5 matching bases. With 3 bases removed from V and 5 bases from J, the gap between germline ends came to 11 bases. There are 15 residues in the CDR3.

The chain recombines TRBV12-3 or TRBV12-4 with TRBJ1-6, with 7 bases fitting TRBD1. V dropped 6 bases and J dropped 7; count of bases not matched to a gene: 9. The CDR3 totals 15 residues. Here the CDR3 DNA reads TGTGCCAGCAGCCCCGACAGGGTGGGAAATTCACCCCTCCACTTT. This gives the protein CASSPDRVGNSPLHF.

This rearrangement joins TRBV4-3 to TRBJ1-1; 10 nucleotides match TRBD1. Germline-derived CDR1 and CDR2 are LGHNA and YSLEER. V shed 2 bases, J shed 3 bases, and the junction held 6 bases outside the gene matches. This CDR3 is 16 amino acids long. CDR3: CASSQLTGTGDTEAFF. The CDR3 nucleotides are TGCGCCAGCAGCCAACTTACCGGGACAGGGGACACTGAAGCTTTCTTT.

In its sample, this clonotype was seen a few times. CDR3 residues: CSASKGDQPQHF. CDR3 bases: TGCAGTGCTAGTAAGGGGGATCAGCCCCAGCATTTT. V is TRBV20-1 and J is TRBJ1-5; tentatively, D is TRBD1 (6 bases). The CDR3 consists of 12 residues. V lost 3 bases and J lost 5, with 8 bases in between. Germline CDR1 and CDR2: DFQATT and SNEGSKA (reference sequence).